The 12 T cell receptor beta chains below were found in one sample sequenced in a study of blood T cells in healthy people across ages (dated by TCRdb to 2013 to 2016). The method was 5' RACE. The data were produced on an Illumina HiSeq 2500. The second PCR ran for about 6 to 11 cycles and used a J-beta primer mix along with a sample-barcoded 5' primer. TCRdb trimmed public reads at Q25 via fastp, called clones via MiXCR and kept in-frame beta chains. Records with the same CDR3 protein are collapsed into one entry carrying the most frequent genes and DNA. This sample gives around 1,100,000 distinct CDR3 sequences in total; around two fifths of them show up just once. The top ten constitute around 12% of the sample. Sequencing was done on a sample of blood. The receptors derive from a man aged 18 to 30 in good health.

Turning to this clonotype: With a much larger clone just one base away, this may be a read error. The chain uses TRBV9 and TRBJ2-1, with 7 bases identical to TRBD1. The J call could be wrong; TRBJ2-7 is a better fit for the DNA end. The CDR3 consists of 17 residues. In germline, CDR1 is SGDLS, CDR2 YYNGEE. The CDR3 reads CASSVSEGGRGYNEQYF. CDR3 DNA: TGTGCCAGCAGCGTCTCTGAAGGGGGCAGGGGCTACAATGAGCAGTACTTC.

The V gene is TRBV14, the J gene TRBJ2-7, with 7 nucleotides matching TRBD1. V trimming: 4 bases; J trimming: 2 bases; junction bases outside the gene matches: 11. CDR3 length: 16 amino acids. Germline V gives CDR1 SGHDN, CDR2 FVKESK. As DNA, the CDR3 is TGTGCCAGCAGCCGGAACCGGGACAGCCTACCCTACGAGCAGTACTTC. Residues: CASSRNRDSLPYEQYF.

V and J are TRBV9 and TRBJ2-3; 10 bases are a match to TRBD2. Germline CDR1 is SGDLS and CDR2 is YYNGEE. The CDR3 is 16 amino acids. J lost 1 base, V lost 0 bases, and 2 bases had no gene match. The CDR3 DNA reads TGTGCCAGCAGCGTAGGGCTAGCGGGGGGCACAGATACGCAGTATTTT. Translating gives CASSVGLAGGTDTQYF.

The chain carries TRBV30 and TRBJ1-2, with D hard to call. In germline, CDR1 is GTSNPN, CDR2 SVGIG (reference sequence). The V end lost 2 bases, the J end lost 5 bases, and 12 bases lay between the germline ends. This CDR3 is built from 13 residues. The CDR3 loop reads CAWSQRKEYGYTF. The CDR3 region has the DNA TGTGCCTGGAGTCAACGGAAAGAATATGGCTACACCTTC.

The chain carries TRBV10-3 and TRBJ2-5, with 12 bases lining up with TRBD2. Germline V gene lookup returns CDR1 ENHRY and CDR2 SYGVKD. The CDR3 is 15 residues long. The ends lost 3 bases at V and 4 bases at J; junction bases unmatched: 3. The CDR3 protein is CAISDGLAGTETQYF. Here the CDR3 DNA reads TGTGCCATCAGTGATGGACTAGCGGGGACAGAGACCCAGTACTTC.

This clonotype was recorded a few times. A much larger clone sits a single nucleotide away, making a read error possible. The rearrangement joins TRBV6-5 to TRBJ2-5, with 8 bases matching TRBD1. This CDR3 contains 16 residues. The trim removed 6 bases at V and 11 bases at J, leaving 20 bases unmatched. Germline values: CDR1 MNHEY, CDR2 SVGAGI. CDR3 bases: TGTGCCAGCAGCATCGTCCCGGGACAGGCATACAATGAGCAGTACTTC. Protein product: CASSIVPGQAYNEQYF.

V and J are TRBV9 and TRBJ1-1, with 9 positions matching TRBD1. The germline gives CDR1 SGDLS, CDR2 YYNGEE. This CDR3 region has 15 residues. The junction had 9 bases not matched to a gene; V was cut back by 3 bases and J by 6 bases. For the CDR3, the DNA is TGTGCCAGCAGCGCGGGACAGGGAGGTAGGTCTGAAGCTTTCTTT. Translated: CASSAGQGGRSEAFF.

This rearrangement joins TRBV6-1 to TRBJ2-3, with 12 bases fitting TRBD2. Trimming took 3 bases from V and 2 from J; bases not matched to a gene: 3. The CDR3 runs 16 residues. Germline V CDR1 and CDR2: MNHNS, SASEGT. CDR3 residues: CASSDLAGGFTDTQYF. CDR3 nucleotides: TGTGCCAGCAGTGACCTAGCGGGGGGGTTCACAGATACGCAGTATTTT.

Comment on this clonotype: One junction end does not reproduce the germline sequence, and a read error may be involved. This chain uses TRBV7-9 with TRBJ1-1, with a weak D call TRBD1 (6 bases). This CDR3 is 15 amino acids long. Germline lookup yields CDR1 SEHNR and CDR2 FQNEAQ (reference sequence). This CDR3 is CASSPRGGSNAEAFF. CDR3 DNA sequence: TGTGCCAGCAGCCCCCGGGGGGGCTCGAACGCTGAAGCTTTCTTT.

This clonotype was recorded once. The chain carries TRBV11-1 and TRBJ2-5; 7 nucleotides agree with TRBD1. The end of the DNA fits TRBJ2-7 better, so the J call may be wrong. Germline CDR1 SGHAT, CDR2 FQDESV (reference sequence). This CDR3 has 14 residues. DNA of the CDR3: TGTGCCAGCAGCCCAGACAGGGATGTGAACGAGCAGTACTTC. It translates to CASSPDRDVNEQYF.

This clonotype was counted a few times. This chain joins TRBV7-2 and TRBJ1-2; D remains ambiguous. Germline CDR1 SGHTA, CDR2 FQGNSA. The germline V and J ends were trimmed by 2 bases and 8 bases, with 12 bases remaining between them. This CDR3 is built from 13 residues. For the CDR3, the DNA is TGTGCCAGCAGCTTATCTGGGGATTCGGGCTACACCTTC. Translating it yields CASSLSGDSGYTF.

The chain is built from TRBV5-1 and TRBJ1-2; 7 bases fit TRBD1. In germline, CDR1 is SGHRS, CDR2 YFSETQ. After removal of 0 bases from V and 6 bases from J, the junction contained 2 bases not matched to a gene. The CDR3 is 13 residues long. Here the CDR3 DNA reads TGCGCCAGCAGCTTGGCAGGACAGGATGGCTACACCTTC. It codes for CASSLAGQDGYTF.